These 5 T cell receptor beta chains came from one sample sequenced in a study of beta chain features in type 1 diabetes. The whole isolated RNA underwent reverse transcription, so sequencing captured expressed TCRB transcripts. Clones were read by immunoSEQ multiplex PCR, and TCRdb kept only the in-frame ones, dropping some. The table includes more than 120,000 clones, over 9.5% detected once. Sequencing was performed on naive CD4+ T cells from blood. Receptors originate from a man between 18 and 29 years old in good health.

V gene TRBV29-1 combines with J gene TRBJ2-7; the D gene is possibly TRBD1 (6 bases). The CDR3 has 13 residues. Germline V lookup: CDR1 SQVTM, CDR2 ANQGSEA. V dropped 3 bases and J dropped 5 bases, with 14 bases sitting between them. CDR3 nucleotide sequence: TGCAGCGTTGAGCCACAGGGAAGCAACGAGCAGTACTTC. This translates into CSVEPQGSNEQYF.

This clone came up a few times. The chain carries TRBV15 and TRBJ1-3; a possible D gene is TRBD1 (5 bases). The V end was cut by 3 bases, the J end by 3 bases, with 12 bases between. This CDR3 comprises 15 residues. Germline lookup yields CDR1 LNHNV and CDR2 YYDKDF (reference sequence). CDR3 nucleotides: TGTGCCACCAGCAGGGATCAGGGTAGTGGAAACACCATATATTTT. Protein sequence: CATSRDQGSGNTIYF.

This chain links TRBV9 with TRBJ1-5; perhaps TRBD1 as D (5 bases). V was trimmed by 0 bases and J by 5 bases, leaving 12 bases between them. The CDR3 is 15 residues long. In germline, CDR1 is SGDLS, CDR2 YYNGEE. CDR3 in amino acids: CASSVDSRVDQPQHF. CDR3 coding DNA: TGTGCCAGCAGCGTAGATTCCAGGGTCGATCAGCCCCAGCATTTT. Full variable domain (remainder filled in from reference TRBV9 and TRBJ1-5): DSGVTQTPKHLITATGQRVTLRCSPRSGDLSVYWYQQSLDQGLQFLIQYYNGEERAKGNILERFSAQQFPDLHSELNLSSLELGDSALYFCASSVDSRVDQPQHFGDGTRLSIL.

The sample holds many counts of this clone. The V gene is TRBV29-1, the J gene TRBJ2-5; 10 positions agree with TRBD1. V lost 6 bases and J lost 5; bases outside the gene matches: 9. The germline V gene has CDR1 SQVTM and CDR2 ANQGSEA. The CDR3 is made up of 14 amino acids. DNA for the CDR3: TGCAGCGTCGGGACCGGGACAGGGGCCGAGACCCAGTACTTC. It is translated as CSVGTGTGAETQYF.

The chain uses TRBV5-8 and TRBJ1-5; 7 bases are a match to TRBD1. There are 15 residues in the CDR3. Germline V lookup: CDR1 SGHTS, CDR2 YDEGEE. The V gene end was trimmed by 4 bases and the J gene end by 0 bases; junction bases not matched to a gene: 4. In DNA, the CDR3 is TGTGCCAGCAGCAAGGGACAGCTTAGCAATCAGCCCCAGCATTTT. Translation gives CASSKGQLSNQPQHF.